These 5 T cell receptor beta chains were sequenced from one sample in a study of T-cell memory formation after mild COVID-19. TCRdb processed the 5' RACE reads anew with MiXCR; each CDR3 protein has one entry. Of 60,000 to 65,000 distinct CDR3 sequences listed, about 9.4% are singletons. Sequencing used PBMCs or a T cell subset sorted from them (not recorded which). The receptors here all came from a man aged 18-30 years who had mild COVID-19 (a few samples of this study predate the infection). Cell type and time point are not known.

In this sample, this clonotype turned up a few times. The chain combines TRBV6-5 with TRBJ2-2, with 7 bases fitting TRBD2. Germline loops: CDR1 MNHEY, CDR2 SVGAGI. The CDR3 loop spans 15 amino acids. The J segment lost 0 bases and the V segment lost 7 bases, leaving 5 bases of the junction unmatched. The CDR3 nucleotides are TGTGCCAGCACCCCGGGGGGATCGAACACCGGGGAGCTGTTTTTT. Its protein is CASTPGGSNTGELFF.

This clonotype was recorded a few times. V is TRBV5-6 and J is TRBJ1-6; D gene ambiguous. The CDR3 has 15 residues. V was clipped by 0 bases and J by 10 bases, with 14 bases between them. The germline V gene encodes CDR1 SGHDT and CDR2 YYEEEE. CDR3 in amino acids: CASSLGTSGFSPLHF. The CDR3 coding sequence is TGTGCCAGCAGCTTGGGAACTTCCGGGTTCTCACCCCTCCACTTT.

This clonotype was counted only a few times. The CDR3 DNA is TGTGCCAGCAGCCCTGGGCAGGAGAGGGTTTTAGCTTTCTTT. Translation gives CASSPGQERVLAFF. The rearrangement uses TRBV7-2 and TRBJ1-1; unclear D gene. There are 14 residues in the CDR3. Trimming removed 5 bases at V and 10 bases at J, with 20 bases between. Germline V gene sequence: CDR1 SGHTA, CDR2 FQGNSA.

This clonotype was detected a few times. The CDR3 loop reads CASSHRGPLRETQYF. DNA of the CDR3: TGTGCCAGCAGTCACAGGGGGCCCCTGAGGGAGACCCAGTACTTC. The gene calls are TRBV28 and TRBJ2-5; 9 bases match TRBD1. The CDR3 is 15 amino acids. The germline V gene encodes CDR1 MDHEN and CDR2 SYDVKM. The V gene end was trimmed by 5 bases and the J gene end by 5 bases; junction bases not matched to a gene: 9.

The rearrangement uses TRBV2 and TRBJ1-1, with D unclear. V was shortened by 0 bases and J by 5 bases, with 13 bases between the two germline ends. Germline V gives CDR1 SNHLY, CDR2 FYNNEI. This CDR3 is 15 amino acids long. The CDR3 coding sequence is TGTGCCAGCAGTGAAGCGCTTGTTCAGTGGACTGAAGCTTTCTTT. Its translation: CASSEALVQWTEAFF.